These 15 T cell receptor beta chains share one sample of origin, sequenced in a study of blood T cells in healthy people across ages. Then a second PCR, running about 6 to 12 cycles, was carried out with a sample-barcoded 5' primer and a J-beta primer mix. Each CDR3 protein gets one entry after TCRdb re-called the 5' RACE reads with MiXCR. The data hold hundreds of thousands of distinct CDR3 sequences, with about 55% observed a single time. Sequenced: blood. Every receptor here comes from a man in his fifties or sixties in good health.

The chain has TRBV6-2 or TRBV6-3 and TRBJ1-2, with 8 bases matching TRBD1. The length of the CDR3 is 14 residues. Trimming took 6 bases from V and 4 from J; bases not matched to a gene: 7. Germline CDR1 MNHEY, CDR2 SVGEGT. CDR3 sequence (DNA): TGTGCCAGCAGGTCGACAGGGGTAGGCTATGGCTACACCTTC. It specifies CASRSTGVGYGYTF.

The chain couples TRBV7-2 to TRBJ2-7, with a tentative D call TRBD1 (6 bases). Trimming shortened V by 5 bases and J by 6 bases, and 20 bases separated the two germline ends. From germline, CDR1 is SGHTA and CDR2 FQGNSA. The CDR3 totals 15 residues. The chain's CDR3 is CASSPYPNRVGEQYF. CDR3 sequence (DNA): TGTGCCAGCAGCCCTTACCCGAACAGGGTAGGCGAGCAGTACTTC. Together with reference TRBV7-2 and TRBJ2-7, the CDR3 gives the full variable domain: GAGVSQSPSNKVTEKGKDVELRCDPISGHTALYWYRQSLGQGLEFLIYFQGNSAPDKSGLPSDRFSAERTGGSVSTLTIQRTQQEDSAVYLCASSPYPNRVGEQYFGPGTRLTVT.

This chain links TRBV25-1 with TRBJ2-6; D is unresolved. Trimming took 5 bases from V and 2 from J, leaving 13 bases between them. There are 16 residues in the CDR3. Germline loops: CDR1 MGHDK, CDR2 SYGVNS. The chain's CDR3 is CASSKAGSTGANVLTF. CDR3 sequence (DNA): TGTGCCAGCAGTAAGGCAGGCTCCACTGGGGCCAACGTCCTGACTTTC.

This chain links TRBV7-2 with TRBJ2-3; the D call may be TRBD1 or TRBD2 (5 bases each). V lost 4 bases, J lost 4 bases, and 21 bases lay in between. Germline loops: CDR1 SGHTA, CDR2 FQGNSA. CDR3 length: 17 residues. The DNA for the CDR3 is TGTGCCAGCAGCTCTATACTAGGCCCCCAGGGTCCAGATACGCAGTATTTT. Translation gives CASSSILGPQGPDTQYF.

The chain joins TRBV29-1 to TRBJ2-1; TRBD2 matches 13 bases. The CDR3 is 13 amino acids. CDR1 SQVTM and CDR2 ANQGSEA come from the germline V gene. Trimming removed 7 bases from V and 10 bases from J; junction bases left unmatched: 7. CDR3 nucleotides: TGCAGCGCCCCCCGGGGACTAGCGGGAGAGCAGTTCTTC. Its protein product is CSAPRGLAGEQFF.

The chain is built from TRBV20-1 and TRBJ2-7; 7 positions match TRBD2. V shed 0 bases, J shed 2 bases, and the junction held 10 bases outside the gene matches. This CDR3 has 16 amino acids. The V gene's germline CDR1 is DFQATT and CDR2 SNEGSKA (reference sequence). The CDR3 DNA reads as TGCAGTGCTAGAGATGACGTAGCTAGCGGCGCCTACGAGCAGTACTTC. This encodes CSARDDVASGAYEQYF.

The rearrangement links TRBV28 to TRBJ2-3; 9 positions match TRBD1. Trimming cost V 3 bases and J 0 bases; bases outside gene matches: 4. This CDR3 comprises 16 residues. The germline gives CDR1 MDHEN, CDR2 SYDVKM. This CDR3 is CASSFGTGPSTDTQYF. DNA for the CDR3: TGTGCCAGCAGTTTCGGGACAGGGCCTAGCACAGATACGCAGTATTTT.

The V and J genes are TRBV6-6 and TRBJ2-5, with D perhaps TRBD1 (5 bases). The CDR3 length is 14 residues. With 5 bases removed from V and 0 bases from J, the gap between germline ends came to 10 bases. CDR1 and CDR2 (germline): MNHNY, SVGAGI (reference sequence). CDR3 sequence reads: CASSPQTDQETQYF. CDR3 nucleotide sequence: TGTGCCAGCAGTCCCCAGACAGACCAAGAGACCCAGTACTTC.

CDR3 bases: TGTGCCAGCAGCTCGTTGCGGGTGGTAACAGATACGCAGTATTTT. Translating gives CASSSLRVVTDTQYF. This chain uses TRBV7-9 with TRBJ2-3; D perhaps matches TRBD2 (5 bases). Germline CDR1 and CDR2: SEHNR and FQNEAQ (reference sequence). The germline V and J ends were trimmed by 4 bases and 3 bases, with 14 bases remaining between them. The CDR3 is 15 amino acids.

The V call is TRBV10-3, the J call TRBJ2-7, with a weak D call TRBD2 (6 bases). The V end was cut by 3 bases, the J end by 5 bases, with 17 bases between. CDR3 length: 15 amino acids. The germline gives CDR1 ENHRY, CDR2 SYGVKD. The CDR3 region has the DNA TGTGCCATCAGTGAACCGACTAGTTCGGTCGACGAGCAGTACTTC. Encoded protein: CAISEPTSSVDEQYF.

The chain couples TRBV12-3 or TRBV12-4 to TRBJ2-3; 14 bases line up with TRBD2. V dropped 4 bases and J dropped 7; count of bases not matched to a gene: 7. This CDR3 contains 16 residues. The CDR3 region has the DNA TGTGCCAGCAGTTCCCGGACTAGCGGGGGGACCCATACGCAGTATTTT. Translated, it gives CASSSRTSGGTHTQYF.

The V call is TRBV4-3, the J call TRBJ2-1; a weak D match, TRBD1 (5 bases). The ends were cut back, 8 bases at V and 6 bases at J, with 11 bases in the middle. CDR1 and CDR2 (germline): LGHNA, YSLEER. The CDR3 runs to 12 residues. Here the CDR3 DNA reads TGCGCCAGCGGGCTAGGGGTCAATGAGCAGTTCTTC. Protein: CASGLGVNEQFF.

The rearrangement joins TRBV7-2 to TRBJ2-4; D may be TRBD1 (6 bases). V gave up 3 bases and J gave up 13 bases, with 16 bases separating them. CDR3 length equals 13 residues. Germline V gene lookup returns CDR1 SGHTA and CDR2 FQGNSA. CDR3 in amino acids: CASSLMVAGEQYF. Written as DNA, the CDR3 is TGTGCCAGCAGCTTGATGGTTGCAGGGGAGCAGTACTTC. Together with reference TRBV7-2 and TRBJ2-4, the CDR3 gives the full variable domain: GAGVSQSPSNKVTEKGKDVELRCDPISGHTALYWYRQSLGQGLEFLIYFQGNSAPDKSGLPSDRFSAERTGGSVSTLTIQRTQQEDSAVYLCASSLMVAGEQYFGAGTRLSVL.

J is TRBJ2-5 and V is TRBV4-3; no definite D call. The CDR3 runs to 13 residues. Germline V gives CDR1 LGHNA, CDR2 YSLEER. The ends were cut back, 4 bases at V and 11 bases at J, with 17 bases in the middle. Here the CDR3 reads CASSPRTDNEQYF. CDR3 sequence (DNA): TGCGCCAGCAGCCCCCGGACCGACAATGAGCAGTACTTC.

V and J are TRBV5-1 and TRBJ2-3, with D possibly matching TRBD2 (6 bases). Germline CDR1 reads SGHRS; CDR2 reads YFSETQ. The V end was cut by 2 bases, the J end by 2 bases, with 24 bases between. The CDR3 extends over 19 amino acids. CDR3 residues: CASSLPPTGGSLNTDTQYF. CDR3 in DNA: TGCGCCAGCAGCTTACCCCCTACCGGGGGTAGTCTAAACACAGATACGCAGTATTTT.